These 16 T cell receptor beta chains were sequenced from one sample in a study of OX40 agonist ivuxolimab in advanced cancers. The repertoire was sequenced with immunoSEQ multiplex PCR; TCRdb's copy has only in-frame clones and lacks some. Here the sample spans about 29,000 clones, approximately 91% being singletons. This specimen consisted of CD4+ or CD8+ T cells sorted from blood, obtained in a trial of the OX40 agonist ivuxolimab. These receptors all stem from an adult with an advanced solid tumor such as melanoma, head and neck, liver or kidney cancer.

The chain links TRBV2 to TRBJ1-6; possible D gene TRBD1, 6 bases. Germline V gene sequence: CDR1 SNHLY, CDR2 FYNNEI. Trimming pared 7 bases from V and 2 bases from J, leaving 15 bases between. The CDR3 runs 16 residues. The CDR3 protein is CASTRLQGTYNSPLHF. CDR3 coding DNA: TGTGCCAGCACCCGCCTACAGGGTACCTATAATTCACCCCTCCACTTT.

The rearrangement links TRBV5-1 to TRBJ2-1; D unclear. Between the trimmed V and J ends, which lost 2 bases and 5 bases, there was a span of 8 bases. This CDR3 is 13 amino acids long. CDR1 is SGHRS and CDR2 is YFSETQ in the germline V gene. CDR3 DNA sequence: TGCGCCAGCAGCTTAGATGCTCACAATGAGCAGTTCTTC. As protein: CASSLDAHNEQFF.

V gene TRBV6-6 combines with J gene TRBJ2-5; the D gene is possibly TRBD2 (6 bases). Germline V CDR1 and CDR2: MNHNY, SVGAGI (reference sequence). The V end lost 0 bases, the J end lost 5 bases, and 10 bases lay between the germline ends. The CDR3 totals 14 residues. The DNA for the CDR3 is TGTGCCAGCAGTTACTCAGAGGGGAGGGAGACCCAGTACTTC. Its protein product is CASSYSEGRETQYF.

This chain joins TRBV5-1 and TRBJ2-1; D is unresolved. Deletions cut 2 bases from V and 4 bases from J, with 1 base between. This CDR3 has 11 residues. CDR1 is SGHRS and CDR2 is YFSETQ in the germline V gene. The CDR3 protein is CASSLYNEQFF. The CDR3 nucleotides read TGCGCCAGCAGCTTATACAATGAGCAGTTCTTC.

V gene TRBV7-3 combines with J gene TRBJ1-2; D not certain. The V gene's germline CDR1 is SGHTA and CDR2 FQGTGA. Trimming took 5 bases from V and 2 from J, leaving 9 bases between them. This CDR3 region has 13 residues. The CDR3: CASSPQVNYGYTF. The CDR3 DNA reads TGTGCCAGCAGCCCCCAAGTGAACTATGGCTACACCTTC. Full variable domain (remainder filled in from reference TRBV7-3 and TRBJ1-2): GAGVSQTPSNKVTEKGKYVELRCDPISGHTALYWYRQSLGQGPEFLIYFQGTGAADDSGLPNDRFFAVRPEGSVSTLKIQRTERGDSAVYLCASSPQVNYGYTFGSGTRLTVV.

The J gene is TRBJ2-7, the V gene TRBV6-5; D perhaps matches TRBD2 (5 bases). This CDR3 has 13 amino acids. V was trimmed by 7 bases and J by 5 bases, leaving 15 bases between them. Germline CDR1 and CDR2: MNHEY and SVGAGI. The CDR3: CASMQDLGDEQYF. The DNA for the CDR3 is TGTGCCAGCATGCAGGACTTGGGTGACGAGCAGTACTTC.

The chain links TRBV28 to TRBJ1-2, with TRBD1 matching over 7 bases. The germline V gene has CDR1 MDHEN and CDR2 SYDVKM. This CDR3 has 15 residues. V shed 10 bases and J 3 bases; nucleotides not matched to a gene: 14. CDR3 in amino acids: CATTDSTGRYYGYTF. CDR3 coding DNA: TGTGCCACGACGGATTCGACAGGGAGGTACTATGGCTACACCTTC.

The V and J genes are TRBV20-1 and TRBJ2-1, with unresolved D. The CDR3 length is 11 residues. The V end was cut by 2 bases, the J end by 2 bases, with 1 base between. The germline V gene has CDR1 DFQATT and CDR2 SNEGSKA (reference sequence). CDR3 DNA: TGCAGTGCTAGACCCTACAATGAGCAGTTCTTC. This translates into CSARPYNEQFF.

The V call is TRBV7-9, the J call TRBJ1-2; 7 positions match TRBD1. V was clipped by 5 bases and J by 6 bases; unmatched bases: 9. The CDR3 length is 14 residues. Per germline, CDR1 SEHNR and CDR2 FQNEAQ (reference sequence). DNA for the CDR3: TGTGCCAGCAGCCTACCGACAGGGTGGGATGGCTACACCTTC. This encodes CASSLPTGWDGYTF.

CDR3: CASSAHTLKDGYTEAFF. The CDR3 bases are TGTGCCAGCAGCGCCCACACGTTAAAGGATGGGTACACTGAAGCTTTCTTT. The rearrangement links TRBV9 to TRBJ1-1; no clear D gene. The germline gives CDR1 SGDLS, CDR2 YYNGEE. V lost 3 bases, J lost 3 bases, and 21 bases lay in between. This CDR3 contains 17 residues.

V is TRBV6-5 and J is TRBJ1-1; D call uncertain. The CDR3 extends over 14 amino acids. Germline loops: CDR1 MNHEY, CDR2 SVGAGI. V gave up 5 bases and J gave up 0 bases, with 10 bases separating them. The DNA for the CDR3 is TGTGCCAGCAGTATAAGGGCTATGAACACTGAAGCTTTCTTT. Its translation is CASSIRAMNTEAFF.

The V and J genes are TRBV6-6 and TRBJ2-5, with D perhaps matching TRBD1 or TRBD2 (5 bases each). The CDR3 spans 15 residues. V shed 7 bases and J shed 7 bases, with 22 bases lying between them. Germline V CDR1 and CDR2: MNHNY, SVGAGI (reference sequence). The CDR3 region has the DNA TGTGCCAGCAAAAACCTGGGGGAAGGAGGACGGACCCAGTACTTC. Encoded protein: CASKNLGEGGRTQYF.

The chain links TRBV5-4 to TRBJ2-6; TRBD1 matches 9 bases. The V gene end was trimmed by 0 bases and the J gene end by 0 bases; junction bases not matched to a gene: 7. CDR3 length equals 19 residues. The germline V gene has CDR1 SGHNT and CDR2 YYREEE (reference sequence). CDR3 sequence: CASSLGRDRDHSGANVLTF. The DNA for the CDR3 is TGTGCCAGCAGCTTGGGTCGGGACAGGGACCACTCTGGGGCCAACGTCCTGACTTTC.

On this clone itself: The junction departs from the called germline gene at one end, perhaps through a read error. The V gene is TRBV18, the J gene TRBJ2-7; D is undetermined. The CDR3 runs 15 residues. The V gene's germline CDR1 is KGHSH and CDR2 LQKENI. CDR3 in amino acids: CASSPPSSQPYEQHF. The CDR3 DNA reads TGTGCCAGCTCACCACCGTCATCACAGCCTTACGAGCAGCACTTC.

Of note for this clone: Sequence at one end of the junction differs from germline and may be a read error. The J gene is TRBJ2-7, the V gene TRBV7-9, with D unresolved. Germline CDR1 reads SEHNR; CDR2 reads FQNEAQ (reference sequence). This CDR3 region has 17 residues. CDR3 sequence: CASSQDWALATSYEQYF. CDR3 sequence (DNA): TGCGCCAGCAGCCAAGATTGGGCACTCGCGACTTCCTACGAGCAGTACTTC.

V gene TRBV15 combines with J gene TRBJ2-1; D not resolved. The CDR3 consists of 15 residues. Germline lookup yields CDR1 LNHNV and CDR2 YYDKDF (reference sequence). V lost 0 bases to trimming and J lost 1 base, with 7 bases between them. CDR3 sequence: CATSRESGSYNEQFF. CDR3 DNA: TGTGCCACCAGCAGAGAATCTGGTTCCTACAATGAGCAGTTCTTC.